This section outlines one T cell receptor beta chain sequence together with its context. The antigen remains unidentified. Time point reported: week 23, last vaccination. The content of each vaccine dose was 300 ug of mutant IDH1 20-mer peptide, and topical imiquimod accompanied it. In germline, CDR1 is LNHDA, CDR2 SQIVND (reference sequence). V dropped 4 bases and J dropped 7; count of bases not matched to a gene: 7. The CDR3 is 14 amino acids. This sample is part of a study of a mutant IDH1 vaccine in newly diagnosed glioma. Here immunoSEQ multiplex PCR was the method, and the copy in TCRdb shows in-frame clones only, minus some. The sample carries some 70,000 clones, 84% recorded once.

The material was PBMCs, obtained from a glioma patient whose treatment included an IDH1 peptide vaccine. The chain combines TRBV19 with TRBJ1-1; 9 bases match TRBD1. The receptor comes from a man aged 18 to 29 with glioma. The CDR3 here is CASSTSRQGDEAFF. The CDR3 region has the DNA TGTGCCAGTAGTACCTCTCGACAGGGGGATGAAGCTTTCTTT. Filled out from reference TRBV19 and TRBJ1-1, the complete variable domain reads DGGITQSPKYLFRKEGQNVTLSCEQNLNHDAMYWYRQDPGQGLRLIYYSQIVNDFQKGDIAEGYSVSREKKESFPLTVTSAQKNPTAFYLCASSTSRQGDEAFFGQGTRLTVV.